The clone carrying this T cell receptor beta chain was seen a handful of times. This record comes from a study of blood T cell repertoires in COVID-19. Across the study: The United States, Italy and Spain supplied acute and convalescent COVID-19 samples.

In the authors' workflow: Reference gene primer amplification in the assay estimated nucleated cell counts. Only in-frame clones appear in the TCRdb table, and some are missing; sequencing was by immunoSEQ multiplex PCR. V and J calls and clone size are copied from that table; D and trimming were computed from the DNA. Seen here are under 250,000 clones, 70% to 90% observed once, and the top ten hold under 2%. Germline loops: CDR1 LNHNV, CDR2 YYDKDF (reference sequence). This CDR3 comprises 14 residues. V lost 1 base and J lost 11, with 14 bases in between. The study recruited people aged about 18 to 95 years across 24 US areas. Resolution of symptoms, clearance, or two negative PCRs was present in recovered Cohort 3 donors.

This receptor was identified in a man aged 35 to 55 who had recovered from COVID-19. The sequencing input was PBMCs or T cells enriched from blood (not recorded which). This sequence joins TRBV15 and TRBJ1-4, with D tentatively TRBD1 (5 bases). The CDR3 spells CATSRGEGAGKLFF. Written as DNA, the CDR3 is TGTGCCACCAGCAGAGGGGAAGGGGCTGGGAAACTGTTTTTT.